The following is a TCR beta chain sequence with its context. Cohort allocation depended upon clinical history that participants reported. Exposed study participants had met a COVID-19 case within 2 weeks before entry. This sample stems from a study of blood T cell repertoires in COVID-19. Assay used: immunoSEQ multiplex PCR; TCRdb lists only in-frame clones, some missing. The sample carries 200,000 to 250,000 clones, around 90% recorded once. Germline-derived CDR1 and CDR2 are SGHRS and YFSETQ. V trimming: 4 bases; J trimming: 3 bases; junction bases outside the gene matches: 10. The CDR3 loop spans 16 amino acids.

The rearrangement links TRBV5-1 to TRBJ2-3, with 8 bases aligning to TRBD2. The source is a man aged 25 to 40 who had been exposed to COVID-19. Sequencing input: PBMCs or T cells enriched from blood (not recorded which). The CDR3 DNA reads as TGCGCCAGCAGCCTCGCGGGAGCGGGGGCGACAGATACGCAGTATTTT. Translated: CASSLAGAGATDTQYF. Variable domain in full (rest from reference TRBV5-1 and TRBJ2-3): KAGVTQTPRYLIKTRGQQVTLSCSPISGHRSVSWYQQTPGQGLQFLFEYFSETQRNKGNFPGRFSGRQFSNSRSEMNVSTLELGDSALYLCASSLAGAGATDTQYFGPGTRLTVL.